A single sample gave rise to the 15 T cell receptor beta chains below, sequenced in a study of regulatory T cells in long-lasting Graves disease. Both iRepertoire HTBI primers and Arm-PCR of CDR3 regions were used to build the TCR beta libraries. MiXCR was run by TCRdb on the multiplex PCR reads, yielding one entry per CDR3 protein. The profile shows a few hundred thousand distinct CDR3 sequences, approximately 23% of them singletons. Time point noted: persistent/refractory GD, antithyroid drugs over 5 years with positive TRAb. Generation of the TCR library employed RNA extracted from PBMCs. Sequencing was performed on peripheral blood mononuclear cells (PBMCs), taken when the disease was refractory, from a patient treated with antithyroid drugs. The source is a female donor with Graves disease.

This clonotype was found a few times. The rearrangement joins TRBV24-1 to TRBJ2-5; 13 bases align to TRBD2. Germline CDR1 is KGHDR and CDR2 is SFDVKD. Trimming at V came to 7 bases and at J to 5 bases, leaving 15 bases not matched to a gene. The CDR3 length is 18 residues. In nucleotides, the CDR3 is TGTGCCACCAGCCCCGGGACTAGCGGGACTCGCAATGTGGAGACCCAGTACTTC. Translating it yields CATSPGTSGTRNVETQYF.

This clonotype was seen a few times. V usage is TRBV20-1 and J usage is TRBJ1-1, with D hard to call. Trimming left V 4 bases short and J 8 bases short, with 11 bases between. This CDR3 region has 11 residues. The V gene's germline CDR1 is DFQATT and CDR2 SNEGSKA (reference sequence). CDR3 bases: TGCAGTGCTAATGACAATCCCGAAGCTTTCTTT. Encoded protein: CSANDNPEAFF.

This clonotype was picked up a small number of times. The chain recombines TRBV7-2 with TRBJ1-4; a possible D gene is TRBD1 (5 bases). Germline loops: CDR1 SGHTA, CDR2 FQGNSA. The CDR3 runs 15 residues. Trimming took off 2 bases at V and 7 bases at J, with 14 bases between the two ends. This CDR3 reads CASSLTWGRPEKLFF. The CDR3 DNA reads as TGTGCCAGCAGCTTAACCTGGGGGAGGCCTGAAAAACTGTTTTTT.

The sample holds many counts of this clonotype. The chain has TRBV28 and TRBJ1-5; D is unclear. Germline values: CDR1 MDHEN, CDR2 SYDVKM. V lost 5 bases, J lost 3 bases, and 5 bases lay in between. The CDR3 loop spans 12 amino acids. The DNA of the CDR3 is TGTGCCAGCAGTCCCGCCAATCAGCCCCAGCATTTT. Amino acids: CASSPANQPQHF.

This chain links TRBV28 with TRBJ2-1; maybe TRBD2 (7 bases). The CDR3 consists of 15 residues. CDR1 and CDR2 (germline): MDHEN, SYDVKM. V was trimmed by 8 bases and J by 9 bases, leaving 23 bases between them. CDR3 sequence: CASGKGGVLGGEQFF. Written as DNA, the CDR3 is TGTGCCAGCGGAAAAGGGGGGGTTTTAGGTGGTGAGCAGTTCTTC.

As DNA, the CDR3 is TGTGCCAGCAGCGTCTCAGGAGAGTACCAAGAGACCCAGTACTTC. Translating it yields CASSVSGEYQETQYF. The V gene is TRBV9, the J gene TRBJ2-5; D gene unclear. Germline V gene data show CDR1 as SGDLS and CDR2 as YYNGEE. The CDR3 runs to 15 residues. V was clipped by 2 bases and J by 0 bases, with 11 bases between them.

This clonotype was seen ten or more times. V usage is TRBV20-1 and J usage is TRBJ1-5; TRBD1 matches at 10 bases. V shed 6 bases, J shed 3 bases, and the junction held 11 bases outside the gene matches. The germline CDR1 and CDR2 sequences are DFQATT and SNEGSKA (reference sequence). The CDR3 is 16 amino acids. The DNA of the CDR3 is TGCAGTGCGAGCCGTGGACAGGGGGTCACCAATCAGCCCCAGCATTTT. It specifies CSASRGQGVTNQPQHF.

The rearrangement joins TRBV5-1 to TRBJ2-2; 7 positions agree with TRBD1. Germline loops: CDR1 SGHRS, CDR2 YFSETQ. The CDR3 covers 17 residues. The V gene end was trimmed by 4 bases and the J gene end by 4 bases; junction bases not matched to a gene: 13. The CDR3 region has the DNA TGCGCCAGCAGCCCACGGGCCACAGGGGCGACCACCGGGGAGCTGTTTTTT. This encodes CASSPRATGATTGELFF. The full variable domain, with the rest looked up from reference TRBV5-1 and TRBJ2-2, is KAGVTQTPRYLIKTRGQQVTLSCSPISGHRSVSWYQQTPGQGLQFLFEYFSETQRNKGNFPGRFSGRQFSNSRSEMNVSTLELGDSALYLCASSPRATGATTGELFFGEGSRLTVL.

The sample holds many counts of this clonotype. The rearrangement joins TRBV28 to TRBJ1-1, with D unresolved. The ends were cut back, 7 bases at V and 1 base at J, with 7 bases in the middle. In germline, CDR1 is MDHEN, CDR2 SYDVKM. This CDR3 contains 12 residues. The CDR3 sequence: CASTDPNTEAFF. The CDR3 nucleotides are TGTGCCAGCACGGACCCGAACACTGAAGCTTTCTTT.

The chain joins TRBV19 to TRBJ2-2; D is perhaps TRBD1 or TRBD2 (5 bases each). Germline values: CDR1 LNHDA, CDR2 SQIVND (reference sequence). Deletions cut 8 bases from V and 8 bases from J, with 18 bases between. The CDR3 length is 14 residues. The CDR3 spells CASVAGTFIGELFF. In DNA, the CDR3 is TGTGCCAGTGTCGCCGGGACCTTTATTGGGGAGCTGTTTTTT.

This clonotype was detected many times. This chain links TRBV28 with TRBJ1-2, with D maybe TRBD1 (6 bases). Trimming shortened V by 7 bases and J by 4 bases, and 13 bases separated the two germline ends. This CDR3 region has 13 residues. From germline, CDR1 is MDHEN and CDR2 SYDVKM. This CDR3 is CASTEWGPYGYTF. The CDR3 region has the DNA TGTGCCAGCACCGAATGGGGGCCCTATGGCTACACCTTC.

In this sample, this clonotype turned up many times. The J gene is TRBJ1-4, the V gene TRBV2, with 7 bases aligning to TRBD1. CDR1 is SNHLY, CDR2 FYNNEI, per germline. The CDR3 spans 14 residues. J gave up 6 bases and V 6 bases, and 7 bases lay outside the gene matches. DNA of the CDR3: TGTGCCAGCAGCCAACAGGGGAGGGATGAAAAACTGTTTTTT. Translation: CASSQQGRDEKLFF.

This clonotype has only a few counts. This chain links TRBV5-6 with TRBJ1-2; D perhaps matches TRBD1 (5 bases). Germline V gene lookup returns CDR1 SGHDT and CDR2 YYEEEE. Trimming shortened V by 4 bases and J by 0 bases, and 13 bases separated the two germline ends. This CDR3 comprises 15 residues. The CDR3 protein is CASSPGTNPNYGYTF. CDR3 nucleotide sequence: TGTGCCAGCAGCCCGGGGACTAACCCTAACTATGGCTACACCTTC.

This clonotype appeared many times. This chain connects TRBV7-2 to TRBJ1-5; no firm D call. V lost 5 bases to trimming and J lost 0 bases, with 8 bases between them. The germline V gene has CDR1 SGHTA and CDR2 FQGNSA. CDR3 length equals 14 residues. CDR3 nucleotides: TGTGCCAGCAGCCGATCTTATAGCAATCAGCCCCAGCATTTT. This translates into CASSRSYSNQPQHF. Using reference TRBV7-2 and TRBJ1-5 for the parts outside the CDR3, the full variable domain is GAGVSQSPSNKVTEKGKDVELRCDPISGHTALYWYRQSLGQGLEFLIYFQGNSAPDKSGLPSDRFSAERTGGSVSTLTIQRTQQEDSAVYLCASSRSYSNQPQHFGDGTRLSIL.

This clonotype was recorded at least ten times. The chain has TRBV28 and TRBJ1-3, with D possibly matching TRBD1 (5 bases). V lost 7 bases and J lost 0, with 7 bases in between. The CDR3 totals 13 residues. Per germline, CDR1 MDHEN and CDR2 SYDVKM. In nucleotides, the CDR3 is TGTGCCAGCAAGACAGACTCTGGAAACACCATATATTTT. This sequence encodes CASKTDSGNTIYF. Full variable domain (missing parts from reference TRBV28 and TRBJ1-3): DVKVTQSSRYLVKRTGEKVFLECVQDMDHENMFWYRQDPGLGLRLIYFSYDVKMKEKGDIPEGYSVSREKKERFSLILESASTNQTSMYLCASKTDSGNTIYFGEGSWLTVV.